The 2 T cell receptor beta chains given below trace back to one sample, sequenced in a study of graft-versus-host responses after intestinal transplantation. These receptors have no identified antigens. The data were produced by immunoSEQ multiplex PCR, yet TCRdb's version contains in-frame clones alone and is incomplete. The repertoire holds 85,000 to 130,000 clones, roughly 90% seen once, with about 0.9% in the top ten. The sequencing used unstimulated CD4+ T cells sorted from spleen or lymph node cells, collected before intestinal transplant. These receptors were collected from a human donor who received an intestinal transplant.

The chain couples TRBV11-2 to TRBJ2-7, with D unclear. V lost 3 bases and J 0 bases, leaving 9 bases between the germline ends. Germline V lookup: CDR1 SGHAT, CDR2 FQNNGV. CDR3 length: 14 amino acids. The CDR3 nucleotides are TGTGCCAGCAGCTTCGACCAGTACTCCTACGAGCAGTACTTC. It encodes CASSFDQYSYEQYF.

This chain connects TRBV5-1 to TRBJ1-5, with D unclear. This CDR3 contains 13 residues. V lost 0 bases and J lost 3, with 4 bases in between. Germline CDR1 reads SGHRS; CDR2 reads YFSETQ. CDR3 in DNA: TGCGCCAGCAGCTTGGACATCAATCAGCCCCAGCATTTT. The encoded protein is CASSLDINQPQHF.